The rows below give T cell receptor beta chains drawn from one sample of a study of graft-versus-host responses after intestinal transplantation. Produced via immunoSEQ multiplex PCR; TCRdb's table is partial and in-frame only. The top ten hold about 75% of the sample, which has 360 or so clones, roughly nine tenths seen once. Sample: PBMCs, taken 5 days after intestinal transplant. Every receptor here comes from a human patient who received an intestinal transplant, so some T cells may come from the graft donor. Each CDR3 is given with its conserved first and last residue. The D gene is left open where the match is weak. Clone size is not always given. Where it is, it says once, few, many or a class for expanded clones.

-	-	TRBV6-5	TRBJ1-6	TGTGCCAGCAGTTACTGGACGGCGTATAATTCACCCCTCCACTTT	CASSYWTAYNSPLHF
-	-	TRBV29-1	TRBJ2-1	TGCAGCGTTGAGGACACCAATGAGCAGTTCTTC	CSVEDTNEQFF
-	-	TRBV30	TRBJ1-2	TGTGCCTGGATAAGGGTGAATGGCTACACCTTC	CAWIRVNGYTF
TRBD1	-	TRBV18	TRBJ2-5	TGTGCCAGCTCACCACTAGGTTCCCAAGAACAGGGGTTCGAAAAGACCCAGTACTTC	CASSPLGSQEQGFEKTQYF
TRBD2	-	TRBV6-5	TRBJ2-7	TGTGCCAGCAGTCGTAGCGGGGCCGAGCAGTACTTC	CASSRSGAEQYF
-	-	TRBV6-5	TRBJ2-2	TGTGCCAGCAGCCCCGGGGCCGGCGGGGAGCTGTTTTTT	CASSPGAGGELFF
TRBD1	-	TRBV7-9	TRBJ2-5	TGTGCCAGCAGCGAGACAGGGGCGGGGGAGACCCAGTACTTC	CASSETGAGETQYF
-	-	TRBV13	TRBJ2-2	TGTGCCAGCAGCTTAGTGGCAGAGAACACCGGGGAGCTGTTTTTT	CASSLVAENTGELFF
TRBD1	once	TRBV5-1	TRBJ2-7	TGCGCCAGCAGCTTTCGGACAGGGATCAACTACGAGCAGTACTTC	CASSFRTGINYEQYF
-	-	TRBV6-8	TRBJ2-4	TGTGCCACCCCGGGCAGGAACAGGAAAAACATTCAGTACTTC	CATPGRNRKNIQYF
TRBD2	-	TRBV5-5	TRBJ2-7	TGTGCCAGCACCACAGCGGGGGCCGCCCACGAGCAGTACTTC	CASTTAGAAHEQYF
-	-	TRBV5-1	TRBJ1-2	TGCGCCAGCCGCCAGGTTCGAAAGACCTATGGCTACACCTTC	CASRQVRKTYGYTF
-	once	TRBV5-1	TRBJ2-2	TGCGCCAGCAGCCCAGTTAACACCGGGGAGCTGTTTTTT	CASSPVNTGELFF
-	-	TRBV4-1	TRBJ2-1	TGCGCCAGCAGCCAAGATGGAGCAAGCTCCTACAATGAGCAGTTCTTC	CASSQDGASSYNEQFF
TRBD2	-	TRBV4-2	TRBJ2-1	TGTGCCAGCAGCCAAGAAACTAGCGGGGGCAACAATGAGCAGTTCTTC	CASSQETSGGNNEQFF
-	-	TRBV21-1	TRBJ1-3	TGTGCCAGCAGTCAGGCGGTGCTACAACACGCACGAAACACCATATATTTT	CASSQAVLQHARNTIYF
-	-	TRBV25-1	TRBJ2-5	TGTGCCAGCAGTGAACTAGCGACCCAAGAGACCCAGTACTTC	CASSELATQETQYF
TRBD2	-	TRBV23-1	TRBJ2-7	TGCGCCAGCAGACGGGGGCTAGCGGGAGTGTACGAGCAGTACTTC	CASRRGLAGVYEQYF
-	-	TRBV7-2	TRBJ2-7	TGTGCCAGCAGCGGGGGACTGCAATCCTACGAGCAGTACTTC	CASSGGLQSYEQYF
TRBD2	-	TRBV7-3	TRBJ2-1	TGTGCCAGCAGACGGACTAGCCTCACCTACAATGAGCAGTTCTTC	CASRRTSLTYNEQFF
-	-	TRBV11-2	TRBJ1-1	TGTGCCAGCAGCCAGGTGGGGGGGGGCACTGAAGCTTTCTTT	CASSQVGGGTEAFF
-	-	TRBV6-1	TRBJ1-1	TGTGCCAGCAGTGACACTGAAGCTTTCTTT	CASSDTEAFF
-	-	TRBV5-4	TRBJ2-1	TGTGCCAGCAGCTTCGGCCTTGGGCCTTACAATGAGCAGTTCTTC	CASSFGLGPYNEQFF
TRBD1	few	TRBV5-8	TRBJ2-5	TGTGCCAGCGCCCCCCTCGACAGGGAACAAGAGACCCAGTACTTC	CASAPLDREQETQYF
TRBD1	-	TRBV13	TRBJ2-7	TGTGCCAGCAGCTCCAGGGACAGGGGGTTGGACGAGCAGTACTTC	CASSSRDRGLDEQYF
TRBD2	few	TRBV2	TRBJ2-5	TGTGCCAGCAACCCAACGGGAGGGGCCCAGTACTTC	CASNPTGGAQYF
-	few	TRBV6-5	TRBJ2-5	TGTGCCAGCAGCCTAGCGTTTGGAGCTCAGTACTTC	CASSLAFGAQYF
TRBD1	-	TRBV27	TRBJ2-6	TGTGCCAGCAGTAGAGGGGGCTATGGGGCCAACGTCCTGACTTTC	CASSRGGYGANVLTF
TRBD1	-	TRBV7-9	TRBJ2-7	TGTGCCAGCAGCTCAGGGGGCCACGAGCAGTACTTC	CASSSGGHEQYF
-	-	TRBV20-1	TRBJ2-7	TGCAGTGCCGGACTGATCTACGAGCAGTACTTC	CSAGLIYEQYF
-	once	TRBV21-1	TRBJ2-3	TGTGCCAGCAGCCAATCCACAGATACGCAGTATTTT	CASSQSTDTQYF
-	-	TRBV7-3	TRBJ2-2	TGTGCCAGCAGCTTATCCCCTCTCGGCACGACGAGGTCCGGGGAGCTGTTTTTT	CASSLSPLGTTRSGELFF
-	-	TRBV6-5	TRBJ1-5	TGTGCCAGCAGTGACAATAGCAATCAGCCCCAGCATTTT	CASSDNSNQPQHF
-	-	TRBV21-1	TRBJ1-2	TGTGCCAGCAGCAAAGAGAAGGGACAGGGGGCGTATGGCTACACCTTC	CASSKEKGQGAYGYTF
-	-	TRBV10-3	TRBJ2-7	TGTGCCATCAGTGAGTCGGTGGGGTTAATGCCGTACGAGCAGTACTTC	CAISESVGLMPYEQYF
-	-	TRBV5-1	TRBJ2-3	TGCGCCAGCAGCTTGGCCGTCCAGGAGGTCACAGATACGCAGTATTTT	CASSLAVQEVTDTQYF
-	-	TRBV5-4	TRBJ1-2	TGTGCCAGCCCGGTTTCCATACCAGGAAAGACCTATGGCTACACCTTC	CASPVSIPGKTYGYTF
TRBD1	-	TRBV6-5	TRBJ1-2	TGTGCCAGCAGTGGGACAGGGGGCTATGGCTACACCTTC	CASSGTGGYGYTF
-	-	TRBV6-5	TRBJ2-3	TGTGCCAGCAAGGACTACACAGATACGCAGTATTTT	CASKDYTDTQYF
-	-	TRBV15	TRBJ1-2	TGTGCCACCAGCAGGGAAGGACAGCGTAACTATGGCTACACCTTC	CATSREGQRNYGYTF
-	-	TRBV6-5	TRBJ1-3	TGTGCCAGCAGTTGGGACGGCTCTGGAAACACCATATATTTT	CASSWDGSGNTIYF
-	once	TRBV19	TRBJ1-1	TGTGCCAGTAGTATAGCGGCAGGCGGTTCGACTGAAGCTTTCTTT	CASSIAAGGSTEAFF
-	-	TRBV28	TRBJ2-7	TGTGCCAGCAATCCCTTATCTCCAGGGAAGCCCTACGAGCAGTACTTC	CASNPLSPGKPYEQYF
TRBD2	-	TRBV2	TRBJ2-1	TGTGCCAGCAGTGGGACTAGCTACAATGAGCAGTTCTTC	CASSGTSYNEQFF
-	-	TRBV7-9	TRBJ2-3	TGTGCCAGCAGCTTAGTTCGGACAACAGATACGCAGTATTTT	CASSLVRTTDTQYF
TRBD1	-	TRBV7-9	TRBJ2-7	TGTGCCAGCAGCCCGGTTACGGGACAGTCATCCTACGAGCAGTACTTC	CASSPVTGQSSYEQYF
-	-	TRBV6-6	TRBJ1-2	TGTGCCAGCAGTCAACTACTTCGATTCTGGGACTATGGCTACACCTTC	CASSQLLRFWDYGYTF
-	-	TRBV25-1	TRBJ2-7	TGTGCCAGCAGTGAATACGACAGCATCTACGAGCAGTACTTC	CASSEYDSIYEQYF
TRBD1	few	TRBV6-5	TRBJ1-1	TGTGCCAGCAGTTACTCTGGACAGGCGGGCACTGAAGCTTTCTTT	CASSYSGQAGTEAFF
-	-	TRBV6-5	TRBJ1-1	TGTGCCAGCAGTTGGCAAAAGAACACTGAAGCTTTCTTT	CASSWQKNTEAFF
TRBD2	-	TRBV10-3	TRBJ2-2	TGTGCCATCAGTGACACGGCCGGGACTACCATGACCGGGGAGCTGTTTTTT	CAISDTAGTTMTGELFF
-	-	TRBV13	TRBJ1-4	TGTGCCAGCAGCTTATCAATGGGGCCCGAAAAGGAAAAACTGTTTTTT	CASSLSMGPEKEKLFF
-	-	TRBV19	TRBJ1-6	TGTGCCAGTAGTCGTACAGGGCTCAGTGGGAATTCACCCCTCCACTTT	CASSRTGLSGNSPLHF
-	-	TRBV9	TRBJ2-2	TGTGCCAGCAGCGTAGAGGACAGACTATTCGGGGAGCTGTTTTTT	CASSVEDRLFGELFF
-	-	TRBV21-1	TRBJ2-1	-	CASSPHWASGSNEQFF